This T cell receptor beta chain comes out of a study of blood T cell repertoires in COVID-19. Study-wide background: COVID-19 samples from acute and convalescent phases originated in the United States, Italy and Spain.

In the original workflow: Estimates of nucleated cell counts were drawn from the amplification of reference gene primers. Method: immunoSEQ multiplex PCR; TCRdb's copy keeps in-frame clones and lacks some. V and J calls and clone size come straight from that table; D and trimming were deduced from the DNA. The sample holds hundreds of thousands of clones, 88% seen once. This CDR3 is built from 14 residues. Trimming cost V 7 bases and J 2 bases, with 13 bases left between them. The germline gives CDR1 MNHNY, CDR2 SVGAGI (reference sequence). The receptor was derived from a woman between 40 and 55 years old who had recovered from COVID-19. This sequence joins TRBV6-6 and TRBJ2-3; D is ambiguous. Sequenced: peripheral blood. DNA for the CDR3: TGTGCCAGCAACCTCGGAGTTATCACAGATACGCAGTATTTT. Encoded protein: CASNLGVITDTQYF.